This T cell receptor beta chain was recorded in a study of lymphopenia after photon versus proton radiotherapy (dated by TCRdb to the late 2010s). The study in broad terms: In patients with gastrointestinal tumors who developed high-grade lymphopenia, the study compared the immunological effects of photon radiation therapy with those of proton radiation therapy. The goal of the study was to describe how the two radiation modalities differ in their effects on the immune system. A cohort of some 20 patients with gastrointestinal tumors who received either photon or proton therapy and subsequently developed lymphopenia was included.

The protocol used for the library was the immunoSEQ multiplex PCR assay. T cell repertoires were profiled by deep sequencing of rearranged TCR beta loci, alongside multiparametric flow cytometry. Drawn from immuneACCESS, this table holds only the in-frame rearrangements with V and J called that TCRdb kept. Clones are partly lost; checked studies trace under half to an unresolved V gene and leave the rest unexplained. This sample holds about 12,000 clones; around 92% were observed only once. The ten largest clones add up to 3% to 4% of the sample. Comment on this clone: No antigen is known for it. Per-nucleotide qualities are absent, and no much larger clonotype sits a single base away.

CDR1 and CDR2 (MNHEY, SVGAGI) derive from the germline V gene. V is pruned by 2 bases and J by 3 bases, leaving 4 bases of the junction without a gene match. The CDR3, cysteine through phenylalanine, is 15 amino acids long. Only CDR3 DNA remains: 45 bases, in frame from the first base. Summary of the overall study and its limitations: During treatment, patients who received photon therapy lost naive T cells and TCR diversity and gained effector/memory populations, whereas patients who received proton therapy remained relatively stable. The authors looked at the survival association only in patients who died, and they framed better survival with proton therapy as a possibility rather than a demonstrated result. Across the cohort, a larger post-nadir drop in TCR diversity was inversely correlated with overall survival time among patients who died. After the lymphocyte count nadir, photon-treated repertoires showed oligoclonal expansion, especially of CD8+ Temra cells, which drove the drop in diversity.

In this chain, TRBV6-5 is recombined with TRBJ2-3; 8 central nucleotides agree with TRBD1. The starting material was peripheral blood, obtained from a patient treated with proton-based radiotherapy. The origin of this receptor is a man aged 55 to 69 with pancreatic cancer. The DNA is TGTGCCAGCAGTTACCGGACAGGGCAGACAGATACGCAGTATTTT. Its product reads: CASSYRTGQTDTQYF.